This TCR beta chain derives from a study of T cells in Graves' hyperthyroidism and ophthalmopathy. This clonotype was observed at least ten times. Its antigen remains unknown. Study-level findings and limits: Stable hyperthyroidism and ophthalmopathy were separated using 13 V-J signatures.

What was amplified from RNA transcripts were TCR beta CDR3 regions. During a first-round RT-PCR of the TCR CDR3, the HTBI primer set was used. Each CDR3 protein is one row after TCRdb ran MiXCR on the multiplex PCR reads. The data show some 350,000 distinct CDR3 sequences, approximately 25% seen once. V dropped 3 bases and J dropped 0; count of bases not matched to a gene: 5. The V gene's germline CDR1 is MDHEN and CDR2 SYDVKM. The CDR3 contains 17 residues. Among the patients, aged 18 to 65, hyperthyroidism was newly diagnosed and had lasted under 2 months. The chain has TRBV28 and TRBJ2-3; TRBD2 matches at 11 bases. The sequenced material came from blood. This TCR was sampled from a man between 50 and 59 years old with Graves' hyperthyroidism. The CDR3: CASSFPRTSGSTDTQYF. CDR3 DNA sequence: TGTGCCAGCAGTTTCCCTAGGACTAGCGGGAGCACAGATACGCAGTATTTT.